A selection of T cell receptor beta chains follows, all from one sample in a study of read filtering for tumor transcriptome and immune sequencing. TCRdb re-called the reads with MiXCR, one entry per CDR3 protein. The profile covers fewer than 75,000 distinct CDR3 sequences, with 20% to 25% appearing a single time and 17% taken by the ten largest. Sequenced: a population of CD138-negative cells sorted from bone marrow. The origin of the receptors is a donor at least 40 years old with multiple myeloma. Both conserved end residues are part of each CDR3. The D gene is left open where the match is weak. The size of a clone is reported for some rows only, either as once, few or many, or as a class for expanded clones.

v_call	clone_size	j_call	d_call	cdr3_nt	cdr3_aa
TRBV12-3/TRBV12-4	many	TRBJ1-4	-	TGTGCCAGCAGTGGCCCGAGGGGCAGGGAGGATGAAAAACTGTTTTTT	CASSGPRGREDEKLFF
TRBV12-3/TRBV12-4	-	TRBJ1-6	-	TGTGCCAGCAGTTTGCGGGGATTCGATTCACCCCTCCACTTT	CASSLRGFDSPLHF
TRBV7-2	many	TRBJ2-1	-	TGTGCCAGCAGCCAACGGGCGGGTACCTACAATGAGCAGTTCTTC	CASSQRAGTYNEQFF
TRBV5-1	-	TRBJ1-4	-	TGCGCCAGCAGCTTGGAACGAGGGAATGAAAAACTGTTTTTT	CASSLERGNEKLFF
TRBV28	many	TRBJ2-1	-	TGTGCCAGCTCGGCCTACAATGAGCAGTTCTTC	CASSAYNEQFF
TRBV28	many	TRBJ2-1	-	TGTGCCAGCAGTGCCGCCGGGAATAGGGGCAATGAGCAGTTCTTC	CASSAAGNRGNEQFF
TRBV6-6	many	TRBJ2-5	-	TGTGCCAGCAGGTTCGCCCTAGAGACCCAGTACTTC	CASRFALETQYF
TRBV18	many	TRBJ1-1	-	TGTGCCAGCTCCCTTGCCGCCCCCGGGGAAGCTTTCTTT	CASSLAAPGEAFF
TRBV29-1	-	TRBJ2-1	-	TGCAGCTTTGAAGACTGGACAGACAATGAACAGTTCTTC	CSFEDWTDNEQFF
TRBV20-1	many	TRBJ1-1	-	TGCAGTGCTAGAGGGGGCAGAATGAACACTGAAGCTTTCTTT	CSARGGRMNTEAFF
TRBV5-1	many	TRBJ1-1	TRBD1	TGCGCCAGCAGCGGGGGACAGGGGATGAACACTGAAGCTTTCTTT	CASSGGQGMNTEAFF
TRBV28	many	TRBJ2-3	-	TGTGCCAGCTGTAGTACAGATACGCAGTATTTT	CASCSTDTQYF
TRBV7-2	few	TRBJ1-1	-	TGTGCCAGCAGCTTAGGGGCCGGGGGGAACACTGAAGCTTTCTTT	CASSLGAGGNTEAFF
TRBV7-8	-	TRBJ1-3	TRBD1	TGTGCCAGCACCGAGGACAGGTTCCCTGGAAACACCATATATTTT	CASTEDRFPGNTIYF
TRBV11-1	many	TRBJ2-7	-	TGTGCCAGCAGCTTAGGGTCTTCCGGGCAGTACTTC	CASSLGSSGQYF
TRBV7-9	many	TRBJ2-1	-	TGTGCCAGCAGCTCCGATCCAGGACATGAGCAGTTCTTC	CASSSDPGHEQFF
TRBV5-1	few	TRBJ2-3	TRBD2	TGCGCCAGCAGCTTTGGTTTAGCGGGGTTAGAGACAGATACGCAGTATTTT	CASSFGLAGLETDTQYF
TRBV3-1	medium-sized	TRBJ2-1	TRBD2	TGTGCCAGCAGCCCCAAGAAACGGACTAGCGGCTACACCAGGGATGAGCAGTTCTTC	CASSPKKRTSGYTRDEQFF
TRBV6-1	many	TRBJ2-1	TRBD1	TGTGCCAGCAGTCCTCCGGGACAGTCTTTCTACAATGAGCAGTTCTTC	CASSPPGQSFYNEQFF
TRBV5-1	many	TRBJ1-4	-	TGCGCCAGCAGCCCCTCGGCAGGGAGGACTGAAAAACTGTTTTTT	CASSPSAGRTEKLFF
TRBV5-1	many	TRBJ2-2	-	TGCGCCAGCAGCTTGGTTAGGGAGAACACCGGGGAGCTGTTTTTT	CASSLVRENTGELFF
TRBV28	many	TRBJ2-5	-	TGTGCCAGCAGCACACGGTGGGGAGAGACCCAGTACTTC	CASSTRWGETQYF
TRBV10-3	-	TRBJ2-3	TRBD2	TGTGCCATCAGTGACATAGCGGGGGGCACAGATACGCAGTATTTT	CAISDIAGGTDTQYF
TRBV28	many	TRBJ1-5	-	TGTGCCAGCAGTCATGACAGCCCCGATCAGCCCCAGCATTTT	CASSHDSPDQPQHF
TRBV5-1	few	TRBJ2-1	-	TGCGCCAGCAGCTTGGTTTTAGCCGATGAGCAGTTCTTC	CASSLVLADEQFF
TRBV13	many	TRBJ2-1	-	TGTGCCAGCAGCTTTCGGGGGGCCAGCTCCTACAATGAGCAGTTCTTC	CASSFRGASSYNEQFF
TRBV29-1	medium-sized	TRBJ1-1	-	TGCAGCGTCAAGTGGGTAGGATCTGAAGCTTTCTTT	CSVKWVGSEAFF
TRBV5-1	many	TRBJ1-2	-	TGCGCCAGCAGCTTGGAAGACAGGAGGGGTTATGGCTACACCTTC	CASSLEDRRGYGYTF
TRBV28	-	TRBJ2-3	-	TGTGCCATCTTAGGGGGTTTCGCTAGCACAGATACGCAGTATTTT	CAILGGFASTDTQYF
TRBV12-3/TRBV12-4	many	TRBJ2-1	TRBD2	TGTGCCAGCACCTCGGGTTTAGCGGGGGGGGTCTACAATGAGCAGTTCTTC	CASTSGLAGGVYNEQFF
TRBV27	few	TRBJ2-1	TRBD2	TGTGCCAGCAGTTTATCGATAAGCGGGGGAACCAATGAGCAGTTCTTC	CASSLSISGGTNEQFF
TRBV15	few	TRBJ2-3	TRBD2	TGTGCCACCAGCAGAGAGGCGGGGGGATTGATAGATACGCAGTATTTT	CATSREAGGLIDTQYF
TRBV7-9	few	TRBJ2-5	TRBD2	TGTGCCAGCAGCTTGCTAGCGGTGGAAGAGACCCAGTACTTC	CASSLLAVEETQYF
TRBV2	few	TRBJ1-3	TRBD1	TGTGCCAGCAGGACGACAGGGGGAACTGGAAACACCATATATTTT	CASRTTGGTGNTIYF
TRBV29-1	-	TRBJ2-1	-	TGCAGCGTTGAACGTAACAGCCCCAATGAGCAGTTCTTC	CSVERNSPNEQFF
TRBV11-3	many	TRBJ2-5	TRBD2	TGTGCCAGCACCGGGGGGTGGCAAGAGACCCAGTACTTC	CASTGGWQETQYF
TRBV28	many	TRBJ2-4	-	TGTGCCAGCAACCAACTAGGCCCTGGGGCCAAAAACATTCAGTACTTC	CASNQLGPGAKNIQYF